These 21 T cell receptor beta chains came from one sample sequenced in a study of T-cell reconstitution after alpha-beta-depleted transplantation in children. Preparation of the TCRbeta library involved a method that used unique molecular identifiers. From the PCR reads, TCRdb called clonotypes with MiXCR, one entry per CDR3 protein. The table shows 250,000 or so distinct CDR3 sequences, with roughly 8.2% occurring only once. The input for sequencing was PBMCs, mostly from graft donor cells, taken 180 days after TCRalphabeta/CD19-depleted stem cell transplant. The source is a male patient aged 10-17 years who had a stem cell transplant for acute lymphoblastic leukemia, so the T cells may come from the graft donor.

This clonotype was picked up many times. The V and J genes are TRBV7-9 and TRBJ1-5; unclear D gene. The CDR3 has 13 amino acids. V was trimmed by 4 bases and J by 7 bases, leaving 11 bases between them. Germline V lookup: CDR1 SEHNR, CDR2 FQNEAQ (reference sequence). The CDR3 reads CASSSQTDQPQHF. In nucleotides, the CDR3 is TGTGCCAGCAGCTCACAAACGGACCAGCCCCAGCATTTT.

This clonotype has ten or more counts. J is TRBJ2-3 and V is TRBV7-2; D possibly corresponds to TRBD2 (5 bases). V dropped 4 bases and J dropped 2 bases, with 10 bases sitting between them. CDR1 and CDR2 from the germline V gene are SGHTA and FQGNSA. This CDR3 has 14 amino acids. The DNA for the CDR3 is TGTGCCAGCAGCTCAAGCGGTCTCACAGATACGCAGTATTTT. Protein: CASSSSGLTDTQYF.

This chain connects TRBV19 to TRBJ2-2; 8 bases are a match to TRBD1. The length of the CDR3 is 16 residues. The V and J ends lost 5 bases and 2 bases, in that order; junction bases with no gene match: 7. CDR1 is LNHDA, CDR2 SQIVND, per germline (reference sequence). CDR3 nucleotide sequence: TGTGCCAGTAGTGCCCGGGACAGGAGAAACACCGGGGAGCTGTTTTTT. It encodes CASSARDRRNTGELFF. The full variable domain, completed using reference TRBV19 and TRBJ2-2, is DGGITQSPKYLFRKEGQNVTLSCEQNLNHDAMYWYRQDPGQGLRLIYYSQIVNDFQKGDIAEGYSVSREKKESFPLTVTSAQKNPTAFYLCASSARDRRNTGELFFGEGSRLTVL.

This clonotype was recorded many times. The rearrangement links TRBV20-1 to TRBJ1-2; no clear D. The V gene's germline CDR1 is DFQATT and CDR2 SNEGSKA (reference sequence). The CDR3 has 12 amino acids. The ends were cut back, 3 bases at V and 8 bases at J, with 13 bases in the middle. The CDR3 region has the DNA TGCAGTGCTAGTCGAGAGGGCAGAGGCTACACCTTC. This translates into CSASREGRGYTF.

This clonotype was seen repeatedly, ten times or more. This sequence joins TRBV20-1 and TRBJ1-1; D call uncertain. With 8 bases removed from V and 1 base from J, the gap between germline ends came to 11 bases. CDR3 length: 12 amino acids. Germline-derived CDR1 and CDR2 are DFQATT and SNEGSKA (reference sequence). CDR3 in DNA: TGCAGTACTACAGTTAGGAACACTGAAGCTTTCTTT. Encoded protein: CSTTVRNTEAFF.

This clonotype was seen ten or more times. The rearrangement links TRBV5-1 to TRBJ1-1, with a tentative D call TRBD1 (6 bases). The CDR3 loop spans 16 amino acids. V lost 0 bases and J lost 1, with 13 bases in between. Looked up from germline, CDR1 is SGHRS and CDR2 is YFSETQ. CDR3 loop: CASSLEGYRANTEAFF. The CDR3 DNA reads TGCGCCAGCAGCTTGGAGGGCTACAGGGCGAACACTGAAGCTTTCTTT.

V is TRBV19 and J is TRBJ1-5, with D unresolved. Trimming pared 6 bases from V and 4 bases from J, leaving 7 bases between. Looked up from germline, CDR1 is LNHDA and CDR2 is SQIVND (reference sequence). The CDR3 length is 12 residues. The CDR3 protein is CASRPPNQPQHF. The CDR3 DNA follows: TGTGCCAGTAGACCCCCAAATCAGCCCCAGCATTTT.

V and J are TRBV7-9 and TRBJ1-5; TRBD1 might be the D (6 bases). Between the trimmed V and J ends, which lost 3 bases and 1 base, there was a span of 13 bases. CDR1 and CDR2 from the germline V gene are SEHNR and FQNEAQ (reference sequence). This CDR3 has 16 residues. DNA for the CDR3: TGTGCCAGCAGCTTTCACGGGGGCGCGAGCAATCAGCCCCAGCATTTT. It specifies CASSFHGGASNQPQHF.

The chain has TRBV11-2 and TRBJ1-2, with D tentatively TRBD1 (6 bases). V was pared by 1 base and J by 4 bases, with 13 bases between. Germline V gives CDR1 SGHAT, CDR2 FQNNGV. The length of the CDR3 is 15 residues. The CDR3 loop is CASSLAAGGAYGYTF. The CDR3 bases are TGTGCCAGCAGCTTAGCCGCCGGGGGGGCCTATGGCTACACCTTC. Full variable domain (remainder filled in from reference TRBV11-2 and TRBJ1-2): EAGVAQSPRYKIIEKRQSVAFWCNPISGHATLYWYQQILGQGPKLLIQFQNNGVVDDSQLPKDRFSAERLKGVDSTLKIQPAKLEDSAVYLCASSLAAGGAYGYTFGSGTRLTVV.

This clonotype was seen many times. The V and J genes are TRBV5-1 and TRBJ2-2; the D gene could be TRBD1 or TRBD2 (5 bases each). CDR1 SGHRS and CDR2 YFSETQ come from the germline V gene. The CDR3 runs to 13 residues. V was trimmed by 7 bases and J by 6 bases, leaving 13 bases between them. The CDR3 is CASRDGSAGELFF. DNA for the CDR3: TGCGCCAGCCGGGACGGGTCAGCCGGGGAGCTGTTTTTT. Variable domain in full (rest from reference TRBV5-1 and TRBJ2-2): KAGVTQTPRYLIKTRGQQVTLSCSPISGHRSVSWYQQTPGQGLQFLFEYFSETQRNKGNFPGRFSGRQFSNSRSEMNVSTLELGDSALYLCASRDGSAGELFFGEGSRLTVL.

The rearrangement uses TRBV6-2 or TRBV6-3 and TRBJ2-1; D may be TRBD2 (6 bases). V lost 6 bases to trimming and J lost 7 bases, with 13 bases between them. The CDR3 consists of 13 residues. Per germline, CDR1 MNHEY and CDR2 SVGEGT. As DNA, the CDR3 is TGTGCCAGCAGAGGCATCGGGAGTAATGAGCAGTTCTTC. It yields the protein CASRGIGSNEQFF.

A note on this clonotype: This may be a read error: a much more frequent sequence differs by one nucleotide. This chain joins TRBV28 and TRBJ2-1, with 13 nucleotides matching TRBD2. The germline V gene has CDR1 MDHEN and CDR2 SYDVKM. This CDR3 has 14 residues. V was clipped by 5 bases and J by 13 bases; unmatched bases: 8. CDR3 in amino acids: CASSHGLAGVCQFF. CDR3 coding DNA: TGTGCCAGCAGTCACGGACTAGCGGGAGTTTGCCAGTTCTTC.

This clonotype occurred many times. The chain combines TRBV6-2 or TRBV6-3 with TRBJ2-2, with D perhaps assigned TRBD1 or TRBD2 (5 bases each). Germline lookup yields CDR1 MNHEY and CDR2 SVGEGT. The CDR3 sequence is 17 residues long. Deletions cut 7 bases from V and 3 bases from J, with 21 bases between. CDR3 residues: CASNKDGAPLYTGELFF. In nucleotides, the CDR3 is TGTGCCAGCAACAAGGACGGGGCCCCCCTTTACACCGGGGAGCTGTTTTTT.

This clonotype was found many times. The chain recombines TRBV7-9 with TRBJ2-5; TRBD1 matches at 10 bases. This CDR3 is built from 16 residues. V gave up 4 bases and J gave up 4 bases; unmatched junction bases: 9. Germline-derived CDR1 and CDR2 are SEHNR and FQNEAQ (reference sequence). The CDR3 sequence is CASSSILGQGGETQYF. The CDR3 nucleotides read TGTGCCAGCAGCTCGATCCTAGGACAGGGGGGAGAGACCCAGTACTTC.

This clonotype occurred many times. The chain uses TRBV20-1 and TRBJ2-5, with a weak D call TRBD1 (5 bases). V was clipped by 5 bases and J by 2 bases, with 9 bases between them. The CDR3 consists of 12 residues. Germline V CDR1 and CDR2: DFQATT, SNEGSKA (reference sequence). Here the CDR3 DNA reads TGCAGTGCTTTGCAGGGACAAGAGACCCAGTACTTC. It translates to CSALQGQETQYF.

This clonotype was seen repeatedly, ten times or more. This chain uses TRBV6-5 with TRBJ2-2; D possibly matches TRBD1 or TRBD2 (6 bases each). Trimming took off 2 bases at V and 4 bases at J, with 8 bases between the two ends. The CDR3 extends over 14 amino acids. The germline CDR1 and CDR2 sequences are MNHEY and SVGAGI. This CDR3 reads CASSYGGLTGELFF. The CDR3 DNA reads TGTGCCAGCAGTTACGGGGGGCTCACCGGGGAGCTGTTTTTT.

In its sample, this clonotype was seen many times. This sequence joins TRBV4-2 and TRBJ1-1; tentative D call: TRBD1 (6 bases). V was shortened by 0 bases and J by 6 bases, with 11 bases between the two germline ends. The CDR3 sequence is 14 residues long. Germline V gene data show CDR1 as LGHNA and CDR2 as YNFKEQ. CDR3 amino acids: CASSQDTGWAEAFF. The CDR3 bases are TGTGCCAGCAGCCAAGATACAGGGTGGGCTGAAGCTTTCTTT.

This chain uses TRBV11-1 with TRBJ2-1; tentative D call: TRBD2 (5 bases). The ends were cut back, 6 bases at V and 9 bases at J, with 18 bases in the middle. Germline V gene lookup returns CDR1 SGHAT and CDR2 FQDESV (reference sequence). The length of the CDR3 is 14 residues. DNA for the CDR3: TGTGCCAGCAGAGGCGGACCAGGAAGCGGTGAGCAGTTCTTC. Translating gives CASRGGPGSGEQFF.

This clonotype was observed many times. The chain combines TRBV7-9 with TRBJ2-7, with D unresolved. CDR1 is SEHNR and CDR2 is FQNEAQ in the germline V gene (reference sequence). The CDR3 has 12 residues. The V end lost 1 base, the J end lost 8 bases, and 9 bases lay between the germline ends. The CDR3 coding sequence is TGTGCCAGCAGCTTAGGGAGAAGGAAGCAGTACTTC. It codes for CASSLGRRKQYF.

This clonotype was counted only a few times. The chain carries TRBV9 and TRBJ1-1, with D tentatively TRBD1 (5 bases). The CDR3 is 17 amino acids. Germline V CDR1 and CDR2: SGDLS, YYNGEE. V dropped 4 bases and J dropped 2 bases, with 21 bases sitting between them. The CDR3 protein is CASSTRWGPPTNTEAFF. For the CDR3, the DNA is TGTGCCAGCAGCACCCGATGGGGACCCCCTACAAACACTGAAGCTTTCTTT. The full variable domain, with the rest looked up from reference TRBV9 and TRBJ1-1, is DSGVTQTPKHLITATGQRVTLRCSPRSGDLSVYWYQQSLDQGLQFLIQYYNGEERAKGNILERFSAQQFPDLHSELNLSSLELGDSALYFCASSTRWGPPTNTEAFFGQGTRLTVV.

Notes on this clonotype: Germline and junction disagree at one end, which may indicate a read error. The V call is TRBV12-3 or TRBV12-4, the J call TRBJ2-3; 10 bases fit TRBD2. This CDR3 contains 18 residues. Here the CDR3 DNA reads TGTGCCATCAGTTTGATTGGGCTAGCGGGAGTAAGAACAGATACGCAGTATTTT. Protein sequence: CAISLIGLAGVRTDTQYF.